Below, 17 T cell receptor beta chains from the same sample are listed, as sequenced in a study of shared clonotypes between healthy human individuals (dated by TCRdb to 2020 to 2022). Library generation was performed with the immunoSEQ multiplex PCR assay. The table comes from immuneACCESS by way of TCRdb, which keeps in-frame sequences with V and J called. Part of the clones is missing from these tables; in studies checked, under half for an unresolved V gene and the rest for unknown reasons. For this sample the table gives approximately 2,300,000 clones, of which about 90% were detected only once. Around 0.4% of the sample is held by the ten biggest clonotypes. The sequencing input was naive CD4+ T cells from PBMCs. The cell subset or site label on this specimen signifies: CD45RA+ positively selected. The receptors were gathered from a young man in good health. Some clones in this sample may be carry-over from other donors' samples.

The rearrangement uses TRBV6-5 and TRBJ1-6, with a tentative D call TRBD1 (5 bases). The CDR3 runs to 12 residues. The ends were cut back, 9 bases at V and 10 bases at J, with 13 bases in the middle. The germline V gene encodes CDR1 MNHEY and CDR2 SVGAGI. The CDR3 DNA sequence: TGTGCCAGTAGATCAGGGTTCTCACCCCTCCACTTT. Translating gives CASRSGFSPLHF.

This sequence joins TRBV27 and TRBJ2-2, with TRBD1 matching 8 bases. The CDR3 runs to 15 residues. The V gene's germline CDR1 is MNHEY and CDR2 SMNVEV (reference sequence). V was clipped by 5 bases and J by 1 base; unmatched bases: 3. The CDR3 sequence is CASSPDRVNTGELFF. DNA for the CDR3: TGTGCCAGCAGTCCGGACAGGGTGAACACCGGGGAGCTGTTTTTT.

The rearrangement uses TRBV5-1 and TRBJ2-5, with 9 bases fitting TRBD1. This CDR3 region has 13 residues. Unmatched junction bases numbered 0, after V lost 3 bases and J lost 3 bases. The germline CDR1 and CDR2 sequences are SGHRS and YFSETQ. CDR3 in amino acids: CASSWDREETQYF. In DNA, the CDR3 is TGCGCCAGCAGCTGGGACAGGGAAGAGACCCAGTACTTC. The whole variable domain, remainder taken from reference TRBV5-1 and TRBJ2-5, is KAGVTQTPRYLIKTRGQQVTLSCSPISGHRSVSWYQQTPGQGLQFLFEYFSETQRNKGNFPGRFSGRQFSNSRSEMNVSTLELGDSALYLCASSWDREETQYFGPGTRLLVL.

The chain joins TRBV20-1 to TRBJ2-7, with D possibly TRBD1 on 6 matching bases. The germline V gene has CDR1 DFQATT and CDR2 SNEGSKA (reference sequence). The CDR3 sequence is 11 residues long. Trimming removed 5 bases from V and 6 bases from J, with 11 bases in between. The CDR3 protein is CSAGTFGEQYF. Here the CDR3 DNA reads TGCAGTGCTGGGACATTCGGCGAGCAGTACTTC.

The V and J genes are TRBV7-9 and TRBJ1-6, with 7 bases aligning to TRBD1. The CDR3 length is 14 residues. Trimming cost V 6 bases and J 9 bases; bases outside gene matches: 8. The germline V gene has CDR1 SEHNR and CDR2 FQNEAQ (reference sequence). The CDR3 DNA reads TGTGCCAGCAGGACCGCAGGGGGGGGTTCACCCCTCCACTTT. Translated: CASRTAGGGSPLHF.

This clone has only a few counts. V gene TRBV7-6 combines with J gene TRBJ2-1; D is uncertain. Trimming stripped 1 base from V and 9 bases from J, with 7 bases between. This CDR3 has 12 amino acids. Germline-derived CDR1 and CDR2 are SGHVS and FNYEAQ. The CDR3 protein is CASSLDTGEQFF. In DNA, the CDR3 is TGTGCCAGCAGCTTAGATACTGGTGAGCAGTTCTTC.

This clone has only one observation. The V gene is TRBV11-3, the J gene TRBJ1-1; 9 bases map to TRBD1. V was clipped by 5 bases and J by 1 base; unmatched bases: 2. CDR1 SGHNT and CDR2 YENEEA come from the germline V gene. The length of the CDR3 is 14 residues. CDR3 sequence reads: CASSQGQGNTEAFF. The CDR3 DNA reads TGTGCCAGCAGCCAGGGACAGGGGAACACTGAAGCTTTCTTT. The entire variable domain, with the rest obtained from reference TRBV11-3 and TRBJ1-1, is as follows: EAGVVQSPRYKIIEKKQPVAFWCNPISGHNTLYWYLQNLGQGPELLIRYENEEAVDDSQLPKDRFSAERLKGVDSTLKIQPAELGDSAVYLCASSQGQGNTEAFFGQGTRLTVV.

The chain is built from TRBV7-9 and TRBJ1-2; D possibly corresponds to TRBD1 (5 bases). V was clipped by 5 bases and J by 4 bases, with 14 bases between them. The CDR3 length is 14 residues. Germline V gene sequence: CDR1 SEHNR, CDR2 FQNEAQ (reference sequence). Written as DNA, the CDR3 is TGTGCCAGCAGCCCCCCGGGGCGAGCCTATGGCTACACCTTC. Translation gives CASSPPGRAYGYTF.

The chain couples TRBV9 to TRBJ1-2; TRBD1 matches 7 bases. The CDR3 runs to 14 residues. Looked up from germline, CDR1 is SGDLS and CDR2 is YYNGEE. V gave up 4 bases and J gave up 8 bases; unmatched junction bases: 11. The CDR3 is CASSFGTADQGYTF. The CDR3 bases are TGTGCCAGCAGCTTCGGGACAGCGGATCAGGGCTACACCTTC.

The CDR3 region is CASSRAAGNTIYF. The CDR3 nucleotides read TGTGCCAGCAGTCGGGCGGCTGGAAACACCATATATTTT. The genes are TRBV6-5 and TRBJ1-3; D ambiguous. The CDR3 sequence is 13 residues long. Germline CDR1 and CDR2: MNHEY and SVGAGI. V was cut by 5 bases and J by 2 bases, with 7 bases left in between.

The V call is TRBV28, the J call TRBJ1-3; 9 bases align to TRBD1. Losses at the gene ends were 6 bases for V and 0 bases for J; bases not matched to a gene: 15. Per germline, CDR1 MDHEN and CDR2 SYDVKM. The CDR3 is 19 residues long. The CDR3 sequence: CASRDPSGTGNPSGNTIYF. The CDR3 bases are TGTGCCAGCAGAGATCCGTCCGGGACAGGGAACCCCTCTGGAAACACCATATATTTT.

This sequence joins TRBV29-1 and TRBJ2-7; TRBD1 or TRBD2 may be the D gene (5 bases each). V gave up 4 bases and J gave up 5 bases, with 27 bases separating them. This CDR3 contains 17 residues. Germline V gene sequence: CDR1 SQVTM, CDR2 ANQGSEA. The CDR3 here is CSVVLGWDEVSPHEQYF. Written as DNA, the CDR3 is TGCAGCGTTGTTTTGGGGTGGGACGAGGTTTCCCCCCACGAGCAGTACTTC.

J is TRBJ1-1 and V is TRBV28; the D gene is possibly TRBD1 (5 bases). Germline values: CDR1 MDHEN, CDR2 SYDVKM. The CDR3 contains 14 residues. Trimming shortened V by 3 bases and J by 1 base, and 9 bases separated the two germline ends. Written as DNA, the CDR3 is TGTGCCAGCAGTTTCGTGACAGAGAACACTGAAGCTTTCTTT. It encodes CASSFVTENTEAFF.

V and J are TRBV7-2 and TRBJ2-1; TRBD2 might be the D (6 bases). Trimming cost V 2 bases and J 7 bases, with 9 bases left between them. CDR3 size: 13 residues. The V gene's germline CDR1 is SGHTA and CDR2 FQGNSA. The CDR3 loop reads CASSLRRDNEQFF. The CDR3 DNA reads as TGTGCCAGCAGCTTAAGGCGGGATAATGAGCAGTTCTTC.

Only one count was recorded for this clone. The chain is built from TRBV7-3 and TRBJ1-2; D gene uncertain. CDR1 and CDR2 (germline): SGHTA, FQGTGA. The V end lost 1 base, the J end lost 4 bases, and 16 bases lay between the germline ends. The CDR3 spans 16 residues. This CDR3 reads CASSLRGPSDSYGYTF. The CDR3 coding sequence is TGTGCCAGCAGCTTAAGAGGGCCGTCTGACTCCTATGGCTACACCTTC.

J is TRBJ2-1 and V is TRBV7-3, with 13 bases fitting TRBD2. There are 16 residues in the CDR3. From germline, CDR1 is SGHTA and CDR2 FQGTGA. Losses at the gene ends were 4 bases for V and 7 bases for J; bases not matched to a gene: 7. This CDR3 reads CASSSELAGGLNEQFF. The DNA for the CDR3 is TGTGCCAGCAGCTCAGAACTAGCGGGAGGGCTTAATGAGCAGTTCTTC.

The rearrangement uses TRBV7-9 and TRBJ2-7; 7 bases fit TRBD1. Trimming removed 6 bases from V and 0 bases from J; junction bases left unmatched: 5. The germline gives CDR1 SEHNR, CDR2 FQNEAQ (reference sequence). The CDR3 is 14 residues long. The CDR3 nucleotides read TGTGCCAGCAGGGGAAGGGGGCCCTCCTACGAGCAGTACTTC. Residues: CASRGRGPSYEQYF.